These 6 T cell receptor beta chains were sequenced from one sample in a study of blood T cell repertoires in COVID-19. Clones were read by immunoSEQ multiplex PCR, and TCRdb kept only the in-frame ones, dropping some. Of 200,000 to 250,000 clones in the sample, 80% were seen once. The sequencing sample was made of PBMCs or T cells enriched from blood (not recorded which). The receptors originated from a man aged 25 to 40 with acute COVID-19.

The chain combines TRBV6-1 with TRBJ1-1; 7 bases are a match to TRBD1. There are 13 residues in the CDR3. J gave up 5 bases and V 2 bases, and 2 bases lay outside the gene matches. Per the germline V gene, CDR1 is MNHNS and CDR2 is SASEGT. The DNA for the CDR3 is TGTGCCAGCAGTGAAAGGGGGCGGACTGAAGCTTTCTTT. This encodes CASSERGRTEAFF.

In this sample, this clone turned up many times. CDR3 sequence: CASRSDRGSSPLHF. The CDR3 region has the DNA TGTGCCAGCAGATCGGACAGGGGTAGTTCACCCCTCCACTTT. The V gene is TRBV28, the J gene TRBJ1-6; 9 bases agree with TRBD1. V was clipped by 6 bases and J by 9 bases; unmatched bases: 6. Germline CDR1 MDHEN, CDR2 SYDVKM. The CDR3 runs to 14 residues.

The genes are TRBV5-4 and TRBJ2-1, with TRBD2 matching 10 bases. The V and J ends lost 1 base and 8 bases, in that order; junction bases with no gene match: 6. The CDR3 has 15 residues. Per the germline V gene, CDR1 is SGHNT and CDR2 is YYREEE (reference sequence). This CDR3 reads CASSLRSGGADEQFF. In DNA form, the CDR3 reads TGTGCCAGCAGCTTGCGGAGCGGGGGGGCCGATGAGCAGTTCTTC.

The chain couples TRBV28 to TRBJ2-1, with 9 nucleotides matching TRBD2. The V segment lost 3 bases and the J segment 9 bases; nucleotides outside the gene matches: 12. Per the germline V gene, CDR1 is MDHEN and CDR2 is SYDVKM. This CDR3 is 16 amino acids long. The CDR3 DNA reads as TGTGCCAGCAGTTTTGTGGCGGGGGGGCGGAGAGGTGAGCAGTTCTTC. This codes for CASSFVAGGRRGEQFF.

The V and J genes are TRBV5-1 and TRBJ1-4; D possibly corresponds to TRBD1 (5 bases). Trimming removed 0 bases at V and 5 bases at J, with 14 bases between. Per the germline V gene, CDR1 is SGHRS and CDR2 is YFSETQ. The CDR3 has 16 amino acids. CDR3 bases: TGCGCCAGCAGCTTGGGGCCGCAGGGCCGGAATGAAAAACTGTTTTTT. It yields the protein CASSLGPQGRNEKLFF.

The chain has TRBV12-5 and TRBJ1-2, with a tentative D call TRBD1 (5 bases). Germline lookup yields CDR1 LGHNT and CDR2 FRNRAP. V gave up 7 bases and J gave up 5 bases, with 14 bases separating them. The CDR3 spans 13 residues. CDR3: CASAPSGGYGYTF. The DNA of the CDR3 is TGTGCTAGTGCCCCCTCGGGGGGGTATGGCTACACCTTC.